This is a list of T cell receptor beta chains from one sample in a study of T cells in Graves' hyperthyroidism and ophthalmopathy. TCRdb called the multiplex PCR reads again in MiXCR, with one record for every CDR3 protein. In the table there are hundreds of thousands of distinct CDR3 sequences, around 39% of which are singletons. The sequencing sample was made of blood. These receptors were obtained from a young man with Graves' hyperthyroidism. The CDR3 runs from the conserved cysteine through the conserved F or W. The order of the fields is J gene, clone size, V gene, D gene, CDR3 DNA, CDR3 protein. The D gene is left open where the match is weak. Only part of the rows carry a size: once, few, many, or a class if the clone is expanded.

>TRBJ2-3|once|TRBV29-1|-
TGCAGCGTTGACCGGGACAACACAGATACGCAGTATTTT
CSVDRDNTDTQYF
>TRBJ1-3|many|TRBV12-3/TRBV12-4|-
TGTGCCAGCAGTTTCGCCGGAAACACCATATATTTT
CASSFAGNTIYF
>TRBJ1-5|-|TRBV29-1|-
TGCAGCGTTGAGGGTGGGATCAATCAGCCCCAGCATTTT
CSVEGGINQPQHF
>TRBJ2-2|-|TRBV7-6|TRBD1
TGTGCCAGCAGCGGCCGGCCGGGACAGGGATTAACCGGGGAGCTGTTTTTT
CASSGRPGQGLTGELFF
>TRBJ1-2|-|TRBV19|-
TGTGCCAGTGACTCGGGATCCGGTGGCTACACCTTC
CASDSGSGGYTF
>TRBJ2-5|once|TRBV5-1|-
TGCGCCAGCAGCACCCCGGGACATCTTGGGGAGACCCAGTACTTC
CASSTPGHLGETQYF
>TRBJ2-5|-|TRBV15|-
TGTGCCACCAGCAGAGGACCTAATAGGGAGACCCAGTACTTC
CATSRGPNRETQYF
>TRBJ2-7|-|TRBV13|TRBD1
TGTGCCAGCAGCCGAAACAGGGACAGCTCCTACGAGCAGTACTTC
CASSRNRDSSYEQYF
>TRBJ1-1|-|TRBV29-1|TRBD1
TGCAGCGTTGAAAAGGGACAGGGGGGCACTGAAGCTTTCTTT
CSVEKGQGGTEAFF
>TRBJ1-1|few|TRBV12-3/TRBV12-4|TRBD1
TGTGCCAGCAGCCCGGGACAGCCCACTGAAGCTTTCTTT
CASSPGQPTEAFF
>TRBJ1-5|-|TRBV12-3/TRBV12-4|-
TGTGCCAGCAGATCCGGGACGTATAATCAGCCCCAGCATTTT
CASRSGTYNQPQHF
>TRBJ2-2|many|TRBV29-1|-
TGCAGCGTAGATGGGTCGGGGGCCGGTGGCACCGGGGAGCTGTTTTTT
CSVDGSGAGGTGELFF
>TRBJ2-2|many|TRBV29-1|-
TGCAGCGTTATTTTCTCCGGGGAGCTGTTTTTT
CSVIFSGELFF
>TRBJ2-5|-|TRBV20-1|-
TGCAGTGCCGCCTGGGGGGAAGAGACCCAGTACTTC
CSAAWGEETQYF
>TRBJ1-4|-|TRBV20-1|-
TGCAGTGCTCCCTCCACGCAGGGCAATGAAAAACTGTTTTTT
CSAPSTQGNEKLFF
>TRBJ2-5|-|TRBV12-3/TRBV12-4|-
TGTGCCAGCAGTTTACGAGAACAGAAAGAGACCCAGTACTTC
CASSLREQKETQYF
>TRBJ2-7|few|TRBV20-1|-
TGCAGTAAGGGCGAGGGCTACGAGCAGTACTTC
CSKGEGYEQYF
>TRBJ2-5|few|TRBV29-1|-
TGCAGCCTTTCACGTGGGCCCCAAGAGACCCAGTACTTC
CSLSRGPQETQYF
>TRBJ1-2|-|TRBV2|TRBD1
TGTGCCAGCAGTGAAACAGGGGGTTTCAACTATGGCTACACCTTC
CASSETGGFNYGYTF
>TRBJ2-2|few|TRBV7-2|-
TGTGCCAGCAGCTTTCGTGGCCTTACTGCGACCGGGGAGCTGTTTTTT
CASSFRGLTATGELFF
>TRBJ2-7|-|TRBV7-2|-
TGCGCCAGCAGCCAAGTCGCCAGTGGGTCGTTCGAGCAGTACTTC
CASSQVASGSFEQYF
>TRBJ1-1|-|TRBV7-8|-
TGTGCCAGCAGTTACTCCAGAGACGGGAACACTGAAGCTTTCTTT
CASSYSRDGNTEAFF
>TRBJ1-2|-|TRBV24-1|TRBD1
TGTGCCACCAGTGAGACCGGGACAGGCGATGGCTACACCTTC
CATSETGTGDGYTF
>TRBJ2-5|once|TRBV5-1|TRBD1
TGCGCCAGCAGCGGTTCGGGACAGGGGACTTCTGAGACCCAGTACTTC
CASSGSGQGTSETQYF
>TRBJ2-7|once|TRBV25-1|-
TGTGCTAGACGAGCGTCTGGTGCGTACGAGCAGTACTTC
CARRASGAYEQYF
>TRBJ1-6|few|TRBV12-3/TRBV12-4|TRBD1
TGTGCCAGCAGTTTCGGGACAGGGGCCCGAAATTCACCCCTCCACTTT
CASSFGTGARNSPLHF
>TRBJ1-2|-|TRBV24-1|TRBD1
TGTGCCACCAGTGAGACCGGGACAGGGACCTATGGCTACACCTTC
CATSETGTGTYGYTF
>TRBJ1-1|-|TRBV6-5|-
TGTGCCAGCAGTCCCCGGACGGCTGTTGAAGCTTTCTTT
CASSPRTAVEAFF
>TRBJ1-5|-|TRBV2|-
TGTGCCAGCACCCCGGTGGCGATTAGCAATCAGCCCCAGCATTTT
CASTPVAISNQPQHF
>TRBJ1-6|many|TRBV10-3|TRBD1
TGTGCCATCAGTCCGGGACAGGCGATTAATTCACCCCTCCACTTT
CAISPGQAINSPLHF
>TRBJ2-7|-|TRBV29-1|-
TGCAGCGTTGAAGATAACAGGGTCCACAATGAGCAGTACTTC
CSVEDNRVHNEQYF
>TRBJ2-7|-|TRBV10-3|-
TGTGCCAGCATCTTGGCGTTACACTCCTACGAGCAGTACTTC
CASILALHSYEQYF
>TRBJ2-7|many|TRBV10-3|TRBD1
TGTGCCATCAGTTTCGACAGGGAAGACGAGCAGTACTTC
CAISFDREDEQYF
>TRBJ2-2|few|TRBV7-2|TRBD1
TGTGCCAGCAGCTTCGGACAGGGACCATACCCGAACACCGGGGAGCTGTTTTTT
CASSFGQGPYPNTGELFF
>TRBJ2-5|many|TRBV10-3|-
TGTGCCATCAGTGAACTAGGGGAGACCCAGTACTTC
CAISELGETQYF
>TRBJ2-1|-|TRBV15|-
TGTGCCACCAGCACAGTTCTTTACAATGAGCAGTTCTTC
CATSTVLYNEQFF
>TRBJ1-2|many|TRBV2|-
TGTGCCAGCAGATTGGACGGATTAATTAACTATGGCTACACCTTC
CASRLDGLINYGYTF
>TRBJ1-1|few|TRBV11-1|-
TGTGCCAGCAGCTTCGACAGGATCATATCTGAAGCTTTCTTT
CASSFDRIISEAFF
>TRBJ2-5|-|TRBV2|-
TGTGCCAGCAGTGAATCCATGTCGGGGGACACTGCAGAGACCCAGTACTTC
CASSESMSGDTAETQYF
>TRBJ1-6|-|TRBV6-4|-
TGTGCCAGCAGTCGGGCGATGGGAAATTCACCCCTCCACTTT
CASSRAMGNSPLHF
>TRBJ1-2|-|TRBV29-1|TRBD1
TGCAGCGTTGAAAGACAGGGTGGCCATAACTATGGCTACACCTTC
CSVERQGGHNYGYTF
>TRBJ2-2|many|TRBV10-1|-
TGCGCCAGCAGTGGCGGACAGTACACCGGGGAGCTGTTTTTT
CASSGGQYTGELFF
>TRBJ1-5|many|TRBV10-3|-
TGTGCCCCCCTGGCGCTAGTCAATCAGCCCCAGCATTTT
CAPLALVNQPQHF
>TRBJ1-2|few|TRBV12-3/TRBV12-4|TRBD1
TGTGCCAGCAGCAGGGGGACGGCTAACTATAGCTACACCTTC
CASSRGTANYSYTF
>TRBJ1-1|-|TRBV20-1|TRBD1
TGCAGTGTAGCGGGACAGGGTGGTTTCTTT
CSVAGQGGFF
>TRBJ1-1|many|TRBV2|-
TGTGCCAGCAGTGAAGTTTTGGTGACTGCTGAAGCTTTCTTT
CASSEVLVTAEAFF
>TRBJ1-5|few|TRBV5-6|TRBD1
TGTGCCAGCAGCTTGGGGGACAGGTTCCAGCCCCAGCATTTT
CASSLGDRFQPQHF